A single sample is the source of the 12 T cell receptor beta chains below, sequenced in a study of OX40 agonist ivuxolimab in advanced cancers. Libraries were built with the immunoSEQ multiplex PCR assay. TCRdb retrieved this table from immuneACCESS and kept in-frame rearrangements only. Not all clones are present; in checked studies, unresolved V genes account for under half, and no reason is known for the remainder. Counted in this sample were about 31,000 clones; 90% to 95% of them appeared once. Together, the top ten hold around 27% of the sample. Sequencing used CD4+ or CD8+ T cells sorted from blood, obtained in a trial of the OX40 agonist ivuxolimab. Receptor source: an adult with an advanced solid tumor such as melanoma, head and neck, liver or kidney cancer.

This clone has a handful of counts. The rearrangement links TRBV6-5 to TRBJ1-1; no clear D. Germline values: CDR1 MNHEY, CDR2 SVGAGI. V was pared by 3 bases and J by 3 bases, with 8 bases between. CDR3 length: 13 residues. CDR3 coding DNA: TGTGCCAGCAGTTATAGGGCTGACACTGAAGCTTTCTTT. It yields the protein CASSYRADTEAFF.

The chain employs TRBV5-6 and TRBJ1-2, with 9 bases matching TRBD1. CDR1 is SGHDT and CDR2 is YYEEEE in the germline V gene. This CDR3 region has 15 residues. Trimming removed 6 bases from V and 3 bases from J; junction bases left unmatched: 9. The CDR3 region is CASTPGTGSYYGYTF. CDR3 coding DNA: TGTGCCAGCACCCCGGGGACAGGGAGCTACTATGGCTACACCTTC.

The chain has TRBV5-5 and TRBJ1-5, with 9 bases fitting TRBD1. This CDR3 spans 16 amino acids. Germline V gene sequence: CDR1 SGHKS, CDR2 YYEKEE (reference sequence). Trimming at V came to 4 bases and at J to 7 bases, leaving 12 bases not matched to a gene. The CDR3 bases are TGTGCCAGCAGCCACAACGACGGGACAGGGTACCAGCCCCAGCATTTT. It is translated as CASSHNDGTGYQPQHF.

This chain uses TRBV5-1 with TRBJ1-2; D ambiguous. Trimming took off 0 bases at V and 4 bases at J, with 13 bases between the two ends. The length of the CDR3 is 15 residues. Germline assignment: CDR1 SGHRS and CDR2 YFSETQ. CDR3 residues: CASSLDTPTLYGYTF. CDR3 nucleotides: TGCGCCAGCAGCTTGGATACACCGACTCTCTATGGCTACACCTTC.

J is TRBJ1-1 and V is TRBV5-5; tentative D call: TRBD1 (5 bases). CDR1 SGHKS and CDR2 YYEKEE come from the germline V gene (reference sequence). The CDR3 contains 13 residues. The V and J ends lost 10 bases and 5 bases respectively, with 18 bases between them. The CDR3 loop is CAAGEGGVTEAFF. The CDR3 DNA follows: TGTGCCGCGGGGGAAGGAGGGGTGACTGAAGCTTTCTTT.

This chain joins TRBV7-9 and TRBJ2-3; no clear D gene. The CDR3 has 11 residues. The V gene lost 8 bases and the J gene lost 1 base, with 4 bases spanning the gap. CDR1 SEHNR and CDR2 FQNEAQ come from the germline V gene (reference sequence). CDR3 loop: CASHGTDTQYF. The CDR3 coding sequence is TGTGCCAGCCACGGCACAGATACGCAGTATTTT.

This clone was found once. V and J are TRBV7-9 and TRBJ1-4; 7 bases agree with TRBD1. V gave up 4 bases and J gave up 6 bases; unmatched junction bases: 14. Germline assignment: CDR1 SEHNR and CDR2 FQNEAQ (reference sequence). The CDR3 loop spans 17 amino acids. CDR3 sequence: CASSSASTGNPDEKLFF. The DNA of the CDR3 is TGTGCCAGCAGCTCCGCCTCGACAGGGAATCCTGATGAAAAACTGTTTTTT.

The rearrangement links TRBV9 to TRBJ2-1; unclear D gene. The germline V and J ends were trimmed by 1 base and 5 bases, with 13 bases remaining between them. Germline V CDR1 and CDR2: SGDLS, YYNGEE. CDR3 size: 15 residues. CDR3 sequence: CASSVSRLDDNEQFF. The CDR3 DNA reads TGTGCCAGCAGCGTAAGTCGGCTTGATGACAATGAGCAGTTCTTC.

The J gene is TRBJ2-7, the V gene TRBV19, with 9 bases aligning to TRBD2. V was clipped by 9 bases and J by 3 bases; unmatched bases: 21. This CDR3 is built from 18 residues. Germline V gene sequence: CDR1 LNHDA, CDR2 SQIVND (reference sequence). CDR3: CASDKSTGTSINYYEQYF. The CDR3, as DNA: TGTGCCAGCGACAAGTCCACCGGGACTAGCATCAACTACTACGAGCAGTACTTC.

This chain joins TRBV19 and TRBJ2-1; D possibly uses TRBD1 or TRBD2 (5 bases each). The V gene's germline CDR1 is LNHDA and CDR2 SQIVND (reference sequence). The ends were cut back, 8 bases at V and 5 bases at J, with 13 bases in the middle. The CDR3 totals 13 residues. The CDR3 nucleotides read TGTGCCAGTTGGGGACCGCCCAACAATGAGCAGTTCTTC. It is translated as CASWGPPNNEQFF.

A single count supports this clone. The chain links TRBV19 to TRBJ1-2; D remains ambiguous. Germline V lookup: CDR1 LNHDA, CDR2 SQIVND (reference sequence). The CDR3 has 12 amino acids. V was pared by 5 bases and J by 0 bases, with 4 bases between. The CDR3 DNA reads TGTGCCAGTAGTTGGTCTAACTATGGCTACACCTTC. This encodes CASSWSNYGYTF.

The chain couples TRBV7-9 to TRBJ1-5; a possible D gene is TRBD1 (6 bases). Germline CDR1 SEHNR, CDR2 FQNEAQ (reference sequence). The CDR3 runs to 14 residues. Trimming removed 1 base from V and 6 bases from J, with 10 bases in between. CDR3: CASSLGTGSQPQHF. The CDR3 DNA sequence: TGTGCCAGCAGCTTAGGAACAGGGAGTCAGCCCCAGCATTTT.